One and the same sample provided the 27 T cell receptor beta chains below, sequenced in a study of chemoradiotherapy in HPV16-positive cancers. Generated by immunoSEQ multiplex PCR, the TCRdb table keeps only in-frame clones and is missing some. The table shows about 22,000 clones, with around 75% occurring only once. This sample was gathered from a patient who underwent chemoradiotherapy. These receptors were taken from a human donor with HPV-associated anogenital cancer.

The chain uses TRBV19 and TRBJ2-3, with D perhaps matching TRBD1 (6 bases). The germline gives CDR1 LNHDA, CDR2 SQIVND (reference sequence). The CDR3 contains 15 residues. V was pared by 1 base and J by 5 bases, with 13 bases between. DNA of the CDR3: TGTGCCAGTAGTATAGGAGGGATAGGGGGAGATACGCAGTATTTT. Encoded protein: CASSIGGIGGDTQYF. The entire variable domain, with the rest obtained from reference TRBV19 and TRBJ2-3, is as follows: DGGITQSPKYLFRKEGQNVTLSCEQNLNHDAMYWYRQDPGQGLRLIYYSQIVNDFQKGDIAEGYSVSREKKESFPLTVTSAQKNPTAFYLCASSIGGIGGDTQYFGPGTRLTVL.

This clone has just a few counts. This chain uses TRBV28 with TRBJ2-7, with a weak D call TRBD1 (6 bases). The CDR3 runs to 11 residues. Trimming shortened V by 6 bases and J by 6 bases, and 9 bases separated the two germline ends. Germline CDR1 MDHEN, CDR2 SYDVKM. CDR3 sequence: CASRTGAEQYF. The DNA for the CDR3 is TGTGCCAGCAGGACAGGAGCCGAGCAGTACTTC.

V is TRBV11-2 and J is TRBJ2-5, with D hard to call. This CDR3 is 12 amino acids long. V gave up 3 bases and J gave up 1 base, with 3 bases separating them. CDR1 SGHAT and CDR2 FQNNGV come from the germline V gene. The CDR3 coding sequence is TGTGCCAGCAGCTTGACCCAAGAGACCCAGTACTTC. This encodes CASSLTQETQYF.

The CDR3 sequence: CASRGQPSNTEAFF. For the CDR3, the DNA is TGTGCCAGCAGAGGGCAGCCATCGAACACTGAAGCTTTCTTT. V gene TRBV11-3 combines with J gene TRBJ1-1; D is unresolved. CDR3 length equals 14 residues. V lost 6 bases, J lost 1 base, and 12 bases lay in between. Germline CDR1 reads SGHNT; CDR2 reads YENEEA.

V gene TRBV29-1 combines with J gene TRBJ1-5; 7 bases agree with TRBD1. Germline CDR1 and CDR2: SQVTM and ANQGSEA. After removal of 4 bases from V and 6 bases from J, the junction contained 6 bases not matched to a gene. CDR3 length equals 13 residues. CDR3 residues: CSVGQGGGQPQHF. In DNA, the CDR3 is TGCAGCGTTGGACAGGGAGGCGGTCAGCCCCAGCATTTT.

The gene calls are TRBV6-5 and TRBJ2-2; TRBD1 aligns across 9 bases. V lost 6 bases, J lost 4 bases, and 3 bases stayed unmatched. Germline assignment: CDR1 MNHEY and CDR2 SVGAGI. This CDR3 region has 14 residues. The CDR3 protein is CASRLTGGTGELFF. As DNA, the CDR3 is TGTGCCAGCAGACTGACAGGGGGCACCGGGGAGCTGTTTTTT.

The chain couples TRBV27 to TRBJ2-3; no firm D call. The CDR3 length is 13 residues. Germline CDR1 MNHEY, CDR2 SMNVEV (reference sequence). Trimming cost V 5 bases and J 0 bases, with 6 bases left between them. The CDR3 region has the DNA TGTGCCAGCAGTCCGCTAAGCACAGATACGCAGTATTTT. Protein sequence: CASSPLSTDTQYF.

The chain carries TRBV28 and TRBJ2-2; no clear D gene. The V gene lost 6 bases and the J gene lost 4 bases, with 9 bases spanning the gap. Looked up from germline, CDR1 is MDHEN and CDR2 is SYDVKM. The CDR3 is made up of 13 amino acids. The CDR3 region has the DNA TGTGCCAGCAGGCAGGCTGGCACCGGGGAGCTGTTTTTT. Encoded protein: CASRQAGTGELFF. Full variable domain (missing parts from reference TRBV28 and TRBJ2-2): DVKVTQSSRYLVKRTGEKVFLECVQDMDHENMFWYRQDPGLGLRLIYFSYDVKMKEKGDIPEGYSVSREKKERFSLILESASTNQTSMYLCASRQAGTGELFFGEGSRLTVL.

This chain connects TRBV27 to TRBJ2-6, with TRBD1 matching over 11 bases. J gave up 2 bases and V 3 bases, and 3 bases lay outside the gene matches. Germline V gives CDR1 MNHEY, CDR2 SMNVEV (reference sequence). This CDR3 is 17 amino acids long. The chain's CDR3 is CASSFWTGGPGANVLTF. CDR3 coding DNA: TGTGCCAGCAGTTTCTGGACAGGGGGCCCTGGGGCCAACGTCCTGACTTTC.

This chain links TRBV18 with TRBJ1-5; 7 bases align to TRBD1. Trimming took 4 bases from V and 4 from J; bases not matched to a gene: 4. The length of the CDR3 is 14 residues. CDR1 KGHSH and CDR2 LQKENI come from the germline V gene. The CDR3 spells CASSQGAGNQPQHF. The CDR3 DNA sequence: TGTGCCAGCTCACAGGGGGCAGGGAATCAGCCCCAGCATTTT. The full variable domain, its missing parts supplied by reference TRBV18 and TRBJ1-5, is NAGVMQNPRHLVRRRGQEARLRCSPMKGHSHVYWYRQLPEEGLKFMVYLQKENIIDESGMPKERFSAEFPKEGPSILRIQQVVRGDSAAYFCASSQGAGNQPQHFGDGTRLSIL.

In this sample, this clone turned up a few times. The CDR3 spells CASSATGGTGELFF. The DNA for the CDR3 is TGTGCCAGCAGCGCCACAGGGGGAACCGGGGAGCTGTTTTTT. The chain links TRBV9 to TRBJ2-2, with 8 bases that match TRBD1. Germline assignment: CDR1 SGDLS and CDR2 YYNGEE. The CDR3 is 14 residues long. Trimming took 3 bases from V and 5 from J; bases not matched to a gene: 3.

This clone turned up a few times. V and J are TRBV5-6 and TRBJ1-4; D possibly corresponds to TRBD1 (6 bases). Germline CDR1 SGHDT, CDR2 YYEEEE. This CDR3 spans 16 amino acids. Trimming removed 0 bases from V and 1 base from J, with 10 bases in between. CDR3 coding DNA: TGTGCCAGCAGCTTGGGCCTAGGGGGAACTAATGAAAAACTGTTTTTT. This sequence encodes CASSLGLGGTNEKLFF.

The chain uses TRBV28 and TRBJ1-1; D ambiguous. The CDR3 has 14 residues. V was shortened by 7 bases and J by 4 bases, with 16 bases between the two germline ends. CDR1 and CDR2 (germline): MDHEN, SYDVKM. CDR3 DNA: TGTGCCAGCACCCAACCACCCAAGGTCACTGAAGCTTTCTTT. Its translation is CASTQPPKVTEAFF.

This chain uses TRBV9 with TRBJ2-3; D tentatively reads TRBD1 or TRBD2 (5 bases each). The CDR3 covers 14 residues. Looked up from germline, CDR1 is SGDLS and CDR2 is YYNGEE. The germline V and J ends were trimmed by 0 bases and 4 bases, with 9 bases remaining between them. CDR3 sequence (DNA): TGTGCCAGCAGCGTAGCTATGGGGGCAGATACGCAGTATTTT. Protein product: CASSVAMGADTQYF.

The chain uses TRBV19 and TRBJ2-1; D uncertain. In germline, CDR1 is LNHDA, CDR2 SQIVND (reference sequence). The CDR3 length is 15 residues. V was trimmed by 4 bases and J by 12 bases, leaving 22 bases between them. CDR3 region: CASSSPVDHAVRQFF. In DNA form, the CDR3 reads TGTGCCAGTAGTAGCCCCGTCGACCACGCGGTAAGGCAGTTCTTC.

The chain links TRBV23-1 to TRBJ1-2; D may be TRBD1 (6 bases). TRBV23-1 is treated as an ORF (open reading frame) with a function not yet certain. The CDR3 has 15 amino acids. V shed 4 bases and J shed 6 bases, with 18 bases lying between them. The CDR3 nucleotides are TGCGCCAGCAGTCTCAGTCTGCCGGGACACGATGGCTACACCTTC. Its protein product is CASSLSLPGHDGYTF.

The gene calls are TRBV30 and TRBJ1-5, with D possibly TRBD1 on 5 matching bases. Trimming pared 2 bases from V and 7 bases from J, leaving 15 bases between. Germline lookup yields CDR1 GTSNPN and CDR2 SVGIG (reference sequence). The CDR3 loop spans 14 amino acids. CDR3 coding DNA: TGTGCCTGGAGTACGACTCCAGGGTCCCAGCCCCAGCATTTT. As protein: CAWSTTPGSQPQHF.

The chain uses TRBV5-1 and TRBJ2-6; tentatively, D is TRBD2 (5 bases). The V end was cut by 0 bases, the J end by 3 bases, with 13 bases between. The CDR3 extends over 17 amino acids. Germline lookup yields CDR1 SGHRS and CDR2 YFSETQ. The DNA of the CDR3 is TGCGCCAGCAGCTTGGTGGGGAGCCGGGGTGGGGCCAACGTCCTGACTTTC. Amino acids: CASSLVGSRGGANVLTF.

V usage is TRBV27 and J usage is TRBJ1-5; 7 bases line up with TRBD1. CDR3 size: 15 residues. Trimming removed 3 bases from V and 4 bases from J; junction bases left unmatched: 6. CDR1 and CDR2 (germline): MNHEY, SMNVEV (reference sequence). The CDR3 spells CASSFGGQTNQPQHF. Written as DNA, the CDR3 is TGTGCCAGCAGTTTTGGGGGACAGACAAATCAGCCCCAGCATTTT.

The chain links TRBV19 to TRBJ2-2; 11 bases agree with TRBD1. Germline CDR1 LNHDA, CDR2 SQIVND (reference sequence). CDR3 length equals 16 residues. The V gene end was trimmed by 4 bases and the J gene end by 0 bases; junction bases not matched to a gene: 1. This chain's CDR3 is CASSKGQGANTGELFF. The CDR3 DNA is TGTGCCAGTAGTAAGGGACAGGGGGCGAACACCGGGGAGCTGTTTTTT.

The V call is TRBV6-1, the J call TRBJ2-7; 8 bases line up with TRBD1. CDR3 length: 15 residues. With 2 bases clipped from V and 5 bases from J, the junction kept 8 bases outside the gene matches. Germline loops: CDR1 MNHNS, CDR2 SASEGT. The CDR3 DNA sequence: TGTGCCAGCAGTGAAAAGACAGGGGCTAGTGACGAGCAGTACTTC. It codes for CASSEKTGASDEQYF.

This chain uses TRBV5-1 with TRBJ2-5; 12 bases line up with TRBD2. The DNA end favors TRBJ2-7, so the J call may be wrong. The CDR3 has 19 amino acids. CDR1 SGHRS and CDR2 YFSETQ come from the germline V gene. The CDR3 sequence: CASSLWPASGGAGGYEQYF. CDR3 coding DNA: TGCGCCAGCAGCTTGTGGCCAGCTAGCGGGGGGGCCGGTGGATACGAGCAGTACTTC.

The chain uses TRBV5-4 and TRBJ2-7; 8 nucleotides line up with TRBD1. This CDR3 contains 18 residues. In germline, CDR1 is SGHNT, CDR2 YYREEE (reference sequence). Losses at the gene ends were 4 bases for V and 2 bases for J; bases not matched to a gene: 17. The CDR3 nucleotides read TGTGCCAGCAGCACTGGACAGGGTCCCATCAAGGAAACCTACGAGCAGTACTTC. This translates into CASSTGQGPIKETYEQYF.

V gene TRBV29-1 combines with J gene TRBJ1-1; the D gene is possibly TRBD1 (5 bases). The CDR3 loop spans 14 amino acids. Per the germline V gene, CDR1 is SQVTM and CDR2 is ANQGSEA. Trimming removed 6 bases at V and 3 bases at J, with 17 bases between. CDR3 sequence reads: CSVATGLWDTEAFF. CDR3 DNA sequence: TGCAGCGTCGCCACAGGCCTTTGGGACACTGAAGCTTTCTTT.

The J gene is TRBJ1-2, the V gene TRBV6-1; 7 positions agree with TRBD1. Germline V gene sequence: CDR1 MNHNS, CDR2 SASEGT. This CDR3 is built from 16 residues. Unmatched junction bases numbered 13, after V lost 4 bases and J lost 5 bases. This CDR3 reads CASSAARSGTAYGYTF. The CDR3 DNA sequence: TGTGCCAGCAGTGCAGCCAGATCCGGGACAGCTTATGGCTACACCTTC.

This clone has just one count. The rearrangement joins TRBV7-2 to TRBJ2-7; D perhaps matches TRBD1 (6 bases). V lost 0 bases, J lost 1 base, and 19 bases lay in between. The germline gives CDR1 SGHTA, CDR2 FQGNSA. The CDR3 consists of 18 residues. The CDR3 loop is CASSLANGGYWGSYEQYF. DNA for the CDR3: TGTGCCAGCAGCTTAGCGAATGGGGGCTACTGGGGTTCCTACGAGCAGTACTTC.

The V call is TRBV7-2, the J call TRBJ2-1, with D hard to call. With 2 bases removed from V and 5 bases from J, the gap between germline ends came to 10 bases. The length of the CDR3 is 14 residues. CDR1 SGHTA and CDR2 FQGNSA come from the germline V gene. CDR3 nucleotide sequence: TGTGCCAGCAGCTTATCAATCCCGAACAATGAGCAGTTCTTC. This encodes CASSLSIPNNEQFF.